Below are 23 T cell receptor beta chains sequenced from a single sample in a study of blood T cell repertoires in COVID-19. Sequencing used immunoSEQ multiplex PCR; TCRdb keeps in-frame clones, though not all of them. The table lists about 230,000 clones, around four fifths of them singletons, with more than 6.5% in the top ten. Sequenced material: peripheral blood. The receptors shown here come from a man aged 40-49 years with active or convalescent COVID-19.

The chain joins TRBV5-1 to TRBJ2-7, with 10 positions matching TRBD2. V was pared by 5 bases and J by 1 base, with 9 bases of the junction left unmatched. The germline CDR1 and CDR2 sequences are SGHRS and YFSETQ. This CDR3 region has 16 residues. The CDR3 loop reads CASRTSGLTISYEQYF. Here the CDR3 DNA reads TGCGCCAGCAGGACTAGCGGGCTTACTATTTCCTACGAGCAGTACTTC.

This rearrangement joins TRBV6-5 to TRBJ2-3; D unclear. V lost 6 bases, J lost 2 bases, and 6 bases lay in between. Germline V gives CDR1 MNHEY, CDR2 SVGAGI. CDR3 length: 12 residues. CDR3 in amino acids: CASRTNTDTQYF. CDR3 bases: TGTGCCAGCAGAACTAACACAGATACGCAGTATTTT.

V gene TRBV10-3 combines with J gene TRBJ1-6; no clear D. From germline, CDR1 is ENHRY and CDR2 SYGVKD. V was shortened by 7 bases and J by 5 bases, with 9 bases between the two germline ends. CDR3 length: 13 residues. The chain's CDR3 is CAIKMADNSPLHF. CDR3 nucleotides: TGTGCCATCAAGATGGCAGATAATTCACCCCTCCACTTT.

The chain links TRBV3-1 (or the pseudogene TRBV3-2) to TRBJ2-7; D perhaps matches TRBD2 (7 bases). Germline V gene lookup returns CDR1 LGHDT and CDR2 YNNKEL (reference sequence). The V and J ends lost 6 bases and 6 bases respectively, with 9 bases between them. There are 11 residues in the CDR3. This CDR3 is CASRRGGEQYF. The CDR3, as DNA: TGTGCCAGCAGGAGGGGGGGCGAGCAGTACTTC.

This chain uses TRBV7-6 with TRBJ1-1; D ambiguous. CDR1 and CDR2 (germline): SGHVS, FNYEAQ. The V end was cut by 0 bases, the J end by 6 bases, with 8 bases between. The CDR3 contains 13 residues. The DNA for the CDR3 is TGTGCCAGCAGCTTAGCGTCAGGTGCTGAAGCTTTCTTT. This sequence encodes CASSLASGAEAFF.

This clone was observed once. The V and J genes are TRBV7-3 and TRBJ1-1; 9 nucleotides agree with TRBD1. The junction had 5 bases not matched to a gene; V was cut back by 4 bases and J by 5 bases. The germline V gene has CDR1 SGHTA and CDR2 FQGTGA. The CDR3 extends over 14 amino acids. The CDR3 reads CASSSGTGRTEAFF. DNA of the CDR3: TGTGCCAGCAGCTCAGGGACAGGGCGTACTGAAGCTTTCTTT.

The V gene is TRBV5-4, the J gene TRBJ1-2, with 7 positions matching TRBD1. Germline V gene lookup returns CDR1 SGHNT and CDR2 YYREEE (reference sequence). The V gene end was trimmed by 7 bases and the J gene end by 5 bases; junction bases not matched to a gene: 14. This CDR3 has 15 residues. The CDR3 loop reads CASSTPGQIIYGYTF. The CDR3 DNA reads as TGTGCCAGCTCTACCCCGGGACAGATAATTTATGGCTACACCTTC.

The V call is TRBV7-2, the J call TRBJ2-1; 7 nucleotides line up with TRBD1. Germline values: CDR1 SGHTA, CDR2 FQGNSA. The CDR3 length is 16 residues. V trimming: 5 bases; J trimming: 8 bases; junction bases outside the gene matches: 15. The CDR3 region has the DNA TGTGCCAGCAGCCCAGATGGGACAGTGGCCCACCATGAGCAGTTCTTC. Its protein is CASSPDGTVAHHEQFF.

The V and J genes are TRBV24-1 and TRBJ1-1; a weak D match, TRBD1 (5 bases). V lost 11 bases and J lost 1, with 19 bases in between. The germline V gene has CDR1 KGHDR and CDR2 SFDVKD. The CDR3 length is 15 residues. CDR3 protein: CAKGLLGDWNTEAFF. The CDR3, as DNA: TGTGCCAAAGGTTTGTTGGGGGACTGGAACACTGAAGCTTTCTTT.

J is TRBJ1-2 and V is TRBV6-2 or TRBV6-3, with 9 bases fitting TRBD1. Germline V CDR1 and CDR2: MNHEY, SVGEGT. There are 14 residues in the CDR3. V lost 0 bases and J lost 6; bases outside the gene matches: 2. DNA of the CDR3: TGTGCCAGCAGTTACTCTACAGGGGGCAATGGCTACACCTTC. This encodes CASSYSTGGNGYTF.

The rearrangement joins TRBV6-6 to TRBJ1-1; 8 positions agree with TRBD1. Germline values: CDR1 MNHNY, CDR2 SVGAGI (reference sequence). Trimming cost V 0 bases and J 5 bases; bases outside gene matches: 8. This CDR3 is built from 16 residues. The CDR3 protein is CASSYSQGAGGTEAFF. Here the CDR3 DNA reads TGTGCCAGCAGTTACTCTCAGGGGGCCGGGGGGACTGAAGCTTTCTTT.

The chain combines TRBV5-1 with TRBJ2-1, with 15 nucleotides matching TRBD2. Per germline, CDR1 SGHRS and CDR2 YFSETQ. After removal of 4 bases from V and 5 bases from J, the junction contained 4 bases not matched to a gene. This CDR3 contains 16 residues. In nucleotides, the CDR3 is TGCGCCAGCAGCCGGACTAGCGGGGGGGTTAACAATGAGCAGTTCTTC. This translates into CASSRTSGGVNNEQFF.

On this clone itself: Other DNA sequences in the sample encode the same CDR3. V and J are TRBV5-1 and TRBJ1-2; D ambiguous. Per germline, CDR1 SGHRS and CDR2 YFSETQ. V was clipped by 0 bases and J by 3 bases, with 9 bases between them. The CDR3 is made up of 14 amino acids. The CDR3 spells CASSLGTGDYGYTF. The DNA for the CDR3 is TGCGCCAGCAGCTTGGGTACCGGAGACTATGGCTACACCTTC.

V and J are TRBV6-4 and TRBJ1-5; D uncertain. This CDR3 spans 15 amino acids. The germline V gene encodes CDR1 MRHNA and CDR2 SNTAGT. The germline V and J ends were trimmed by 0 bases and 4 bases, with 10 bases remaining between them. CDR3 coding DNA: TGTGCCAGCAGTGACTCAAGTGGGCCTAATCAGCCCCAGCATTTT. This translates into CASSDSSGPNQPQHF.

The gene calls are TRBV4-3 and TRBJ1-3; TRBD1 agrees at 9 bases. This CDR3 has 15 amino acids. V was pared by 1 base and J by 2 bases, with 0 bases of the junction left unmatched. Germline V lookup: CDR1 LGHNA, CDR2 YSLEER. Here the CDR3 DNA reads TGCGCCAGCAGCCAAGGACAGGGGGCTGGAAACACCATATATTTT. Translation: CASSQGQGAGNTIYF.

This clone has only a few counts. This chain links TRBV27 with TRBJ2-7; D not resolved. V was pared by 3 bases and J by 7 bases, with 4 bases between. The CDR3 length is 10 residues. Germline V gives CDR1 MNHEY, CDR2 SMNVEV (reference sequence). In DNA form, the CDR3 reads TGTGCCAGCAGTTTTAAAGAGCAGTACTTC. This sequence encodes CASSFKEQYF.

This chain links TRBV18 with TRBJ2-7; D may be TRBD1 (6 bases). This CDR3 has 16 amino acids. With 4 bases removed from V and 3 bases from J, the gap between germline ends came to 19 bases. CDR1 and CDR2 from the germline V gene are KGHSH and LQKENI. The CDR3 nucleotides read TGTGCCAGCTCACGAAAGCTACAGGGCCCTCTCTACGAGCAGTACTTC. Translating gives CASSRKLQGPLYEQYF.

This clone has just a few counts. The CDR3 sequence: CASRTGGLGYTF. CDR3 bases: TGTGCCAGCAGGACAGGCGGACTGGGCTACACCTTC. This chain links TRBV2 with TRBJ1-2; perhaps TRBD1 as D (6 bases). In germline, CDR1 is SNHLY, CDR2 FYNNEI. Trimming left V 6 bases short and J 8 bases short, with 13 bases between. This CDR3 comprises 12 residues.

The chain combines TRBV11-2 with TRBJ2-2; TRBD2 matches 7 bases. The germline V gene encodes CDR1 SGHAT and CDR2 FQNNGV. With V trimmed by 5 bases and J by 9 bases, 9 bases remained unmatched. The CDR3 is 14 amino acids. The CDR3 DNA follows: TGTGCCAGCAGCCTTACTAGCGTTATCCGGGAGCTGTTTTTT. Protein: CASSLTSVIRELFF.

As to this clone: At one end the junction does not follow the germline gene, possibly because of a read error. The chain employs TRBV12-3 or TRBV12-4 and TRBJ1-2; D perhaps matches TRBD1 (5 bases). The CDR3 covers 12 residues. DNA of the CDR3: TGTGCGAGCACGATCGGGGGGAAGGGCTACACCTTC. It translates to CASTIGGKGYTF.

V gene TRBV6-6 combines with J gene TRBJ2-7; D is perhaps TRBD1 (5 bases). Germline assignment: CDR1 MNHNY and CDR2 SVGAGI (reference sequence). The CDR3 loop spans 14 amino acids. Trimming took 4 bases from V and 3 from J, leaving 13 bases between them. The CDR3 DNA reads as TGTGCCAGCAGTTCCATACCTGACAGCTACGAGCAGTACTTC. Its translation is CASSSIPDSYEQYF.

This clone was observed a single time. The gene calls are TRBV27 and TRBJ1-1; TRBD1 might be the D (5 bases). This CDR3 has 14 residues. Trimming stripped 7 bases from V and 3 bases from J, with 15 bases between. CDR1 is MNHEY and CDR2 is SMNVEV in the germline V gene (reference sequence). The CDR3 is CASTNFGGDTEAFF. The CDR3 DNA sequence: TGTGCCAGCACTAACTTCGGGGGAGACACTGAAGCTTTCTTT.

The gene calls are TRBV12-3 or TRBV12-4 and TRBJ1-1; TRBD1 might be the D (5 bases). V was shortened by 8 bases and J by 1 base, with 11 bases between the two germline ends. CDR3 length: 13 amino acids. CDR3 coding DNA: TGTGCCAGCGTTAGACAGAGGAACACTGAAGCTTTCTTT. It yields the protein CASVRQRNTEAFF.